This passage covers 29 T cell receptor beta chains from one sample sequenced in a study of cytomegalovirus exposure and HLA in healthy donors. The PCR made use of 60 Vbeta and 13 Jbeta primers. TCRdb's copy holds only in-frame clones and misses some; the assay was immunoSEQ multiplex PCR. The table shows under 200,000 clones, with over 70% occurring only once. The sequencing sample was made of PBMCs. These receptor sequences come from a man in his fifties or sixties in good health and CMV-seronegative.

V usage is TRBV6-1 and J usage is TRBJ2-1, with 7 bases lining up with TRBD1. Germline V lookup: CDR1 MNHNS, CDR2 SASEGT. The CDR3 runs 12 residues. V dropped 6 bases and J dropped 9; count of bases not matched to a gene: 5. The CDR3 here is CASRKGAGEQFF. The CDR3 bases are TGTGCCAGCAGGAAGGGGGCAGGTGAGCAGTTCTTC.

The CDR3 DNA reads as TGTGCCACCAGCAACCCCGGGACAGCCTCCTACGAGCAGTACTTC. It specifies CATSNPGTASYEQYF. The chain has TRBV15 and TRBJ2-7; 7 bases line up with TRBD1. CDR3 size: 15 residues. Germline CDR1 and CDR2: LNHNV and YYDKDF (reference sequence). J lost 0 bases, V lost 4 bases, and 6 bases had no gene match.

The gene calls are TRBV9 and TRBJ2-5, with 8 bases matching TRBD2. The germline gives CDR1 SGDLS, CDR2 YYNGEE. J gave up 2 bases and V 4 bases, and 4 bases lay outside the gene matches. The CDR3 has 14 residues. The DNA for the CDR3 is TGTGCCAGCAGCCCCTCGGGAGGGCAAGAGACCCAGTACTTC. Protein: CASSPSGGQETQYF.

V gene TRBV7-2 combines with J gene TRBJ1-5; possibly TRBD1 for D (5 bases). CDR3 length: 15 residues. V lost 1 base, J lost 3 bases, and 10 bases lay in between. Germline-derived CDR1 and CDR2 are SGHTA and FQGNSA. Written as DNA, the CDR3 is TGTGCCAGCAGCTTAGGGGGGGGAAACAATCAGCCCCAGCATTTT. Translating it yields CASSLGGGNNQPQHF.

CDR3 residues: CASSQNSGGAFETQYF. In nucleotides, the CDR3 is TGCGCCAGCAGCCAGAATAGCGGGGGGGCCTTTGAGACCCAGTACTTC. This rearrangement joins TRBV4-1 to TRBJ2-5, with 11 bases fitting TRBD2. J gave up 5 bases and V 3 bases, and 8 bases lay outside the gene matches. This CDR3 region has 16 residues. Germline V CDR1 and CDR2: MGHRA, YSYEKL.

The CDR3 here is CASSLDLVTQFF. The CDR3 DNA follows: TGTGCCAGCAGCTTAGATCTAGTGACGCAATTCTTC. The chain links TRBV11-2 to TRBJ2-1; unclear D gene. Germline assignment: CDR1 SGHAT and CDR2 FQNNGV. The CDR3 runs 12 residues. Trimming pared 0 bases from V and 16 bases from J, leaving 13 bases between.

This chain connects TRBV4-3 to TRBJ1-6; 12 positions agree with TRBD1. With V trimmed by 0 bases and J by 10 bases, 7 bases remained unmatched. Germline lookup yields CDR1 LGHNA and CDR2 YSLEER. The CDR3 extends over 17 amino acids. CDR3 protein: CASSQDMGTGGDSPLHF. CDR3 sequence (DNA): TGCGCCAGCAGCCAAGATATGGGGACAGGGGGCGACTCACCCCTCCACTTT.

The chain carries TRBV2 and TRBJ1-2; 7 bases align to TRBD1. J gave up 0 bases and V 6 bases, and 7 bases lay outside the gene matches. Germline CDR1 reads SNHLY; CDR2 reads FYNNEI. CDR3 length: 15 residues. Here the CDR3 reads CASSPRGIANYGYTF. The CDR3 DNA is TGTGCCAGCAGCCCCAGGGGGATAGCTAACTATGGCTACACCTTC.

The chain links TRBV10-3 to TRBJ2-1, with 9 bases identical to TRBD2. The CDR3 is 15 residues long. The germline CDR1 and CDR2 sequences are ENHRY and SYGVKD. The trim removed 7 bases at V and 5 bases at J, leaving 9 bases unmatched. The CDR3 sequence: CAIKLGGGANNEQFF. CDR3 nucleotides: TGTGCCATCAAATTGGGCGGGGGGGCAAACAATGAGCAGTTCTTC.

A note on this clone: A read error may account for a junction end that differs from germline. The chain employs TRBV7-9 and TRBJ1-2, with 8 bases aligning to TRBD1. This CDR3 is built from 15 residues. CDR1 and CDR2 (germline): SEHNR, FQNEAQ (reference sequence). CDR3 in amino acids: CSSSLGTGYNYGYTF. The CDR3 DNA is TGTTCCAGCAGCTTAGGGACAGGCTATAACTATGGCTACACCTTC.

The V gene is TRBV15, the J gene TRBJ1-2, with TRBD1 as a possible D gene (5 bases). Looked up from germline, CDR1 is LNHNV and CDR2 is YYDKDF (reference sequence). The CDR3 is made up of 13 amino acids. The V gene lost 4 bases and the J gene lost 4 bases, with 10 bases spanning the gap. The CDR3 here is CATSTGSRYGYTF. CDR3 DNA sequence: TGTGCCACCAGCACAGGGTCCCGCTATGGCTACACCTTC.

The J gene is TRBJ2-1, the V gene TRBV5-4; 7 bases line up with TRBD2. This CDR3 is 12 amino acids long. Germline V CDR1 and CDR2: SGHNT, YYREEE (reference sequence). V dropped 3 bases and J dropped 16; count of bases not matched to a gene: 10. CDR3 DNA: TGTGCCAGCAGCTCCGCTAGCGGTCCGGAATTCTTC. This sequence encodes CASSSASGPEFF.

A single count supports this clone. This sequence joins TRBV6-1 and TRBJ2-1; 10 nucleotides line up with TRBD1. Looked up from germline, CDR1 is MNHNS and CDR2 is SASEGT. The CDR3 is 15 residues long. J gave up 4 bases and V 3 bases, and 3 bases lay outside the gene matches. The CDR3: CASSEPGQGYNEQFF. The CDR3 coding sequence is TGTGCCAGCAGTGAGCCGGGACAGGGGTACAATGAGCAGTTCTTC.

The table lists this clone with a count of one. This chain connects TRBV29-1 to TRBJ2-5, with D possibly TRBD2 on 7 matching bases. V dropped 8 bases and J dropped 5 bases, with 24 bases sitting between them. CDR3 length: 15 amino acids. The germline V gene encodes CDR1 SQVTM and CDR2 ANQGSEA. The CDR3 DNA is TGCAGCTCAGGGGAGGGGTCGACTCCTCGGGAGACCCAGTACTTC. Protein sequence: CSSGEGSTPRETQYF.

The chain recombines TRBV11-1 with TRBJ2-7, with D possibly TRBD2 on 6 matching bases. The V and J ends lost 5 bases and 7 bases respectively, with 12 bases between them. The CDR3 loop spans 12 amino acids. Germline-derived CDR1 and CDR2 are SGHAT and FQDESV (reference sequence). CDR3 protein: CASSSKGLEQYF. The CDR3 region has the DNA TGTGCCAGCAGCAGCAAAGGACTAGAGCAGTACTTC. Drawing the rest from reference TRBV11-1 and TRBJ2-7, the complete variable domain is EAEVAQSPRYKITEKSQAVAFWCDPISGHATLYWYRQILGQGPELLVQFQDESVVDDSQLPKDRFSAERLKGVDSTLKIQPAELGDSAMYLCASSSKGLEQYFGPGTRLTVT.

The gene calls are TRBV6-6 and TRBJ1-2; possible D gene TRBD1, 6 bases. The CDR3 contains 15 residues. The germline V and J ends were trimmed by 0 bases and 10 bases, with 18 bases remaining between them. Germline loops: CDR1 MNHNY, CDR2 SVGAGI (reference sequence). CDR3 in amino acids: CASSYSTARGGNYTF. For the CDR3, the DNA is TGTGCCAGCAGTTACTCGACAGCCCGAGGGGGTAACTACACCTTC.

The chain recombines TRBV6-6 with TRBJ1-5; D is possibly TRBD1 (5 bases). This CDR3 is built from 14 residues. Deletions cut 7 bases from V and 6 bases from J, with 16 bases between. The V gene's germline CDR1 is MNHNY and CDR2 SVGAGI (reference sequence). CDR3 DNA sequence: TGTGCCAGCACCTACGGGGGGAGAGGTCAGCCCCAGCATTTT. The encoded protein is CASTYGGRGQPQHF.

The genes are TRBV18 and TRBJ1-1; TRBD1 agrees at 7 bases. The CDR3 runs to 17 residues. The junction had 9 bases not matched to a gene; V was cut back by 1 base and J by 1 base. Germline V lookup: CDR1 KGHSH, CDR2 LQKENI. This chain's CDR3 is CASSPRASGGGNTEAFF. CDR3 nucleotides: TGTGCCAGCTCACCACGTGCGTCAGGGGGTGGGAACACTGAAGCTTTCTTT.

The CDR3 spells CASSPQGQGNSPLHF. Here the CDR3 DNA reads TGTGCCAGCAGCCCCCAGGGACAGGGGAACTCACCCCTCCACTTT. This rearrangement joins TRBV7-6 to TRBJ1-6, with 10 bases lining up with TRBD1. V trimming: 5 bases; J trimming: 10 bases; junction bases outside the gene matches: 8. The germline CDR1 and CDR2 sequences are SGHVS and FNYEAQ. This CDR3 comprises 15 residues. Based on the CDR3 plus reference TRBV7-6 and TRBJ1-6, the full variable domain is GAGVSQSPRYKVTKRGQDVALRCDPISGHVSLYWYRQALGQGPEFLTYFNYEAQQDKSGLPNDRFSAERPEGSISTLTIQRTEQRDSAMYRCASSPQGQGNSPLHFGNGTRLTVT.

V is TRBV9 and J is TRBJ1-2; unclear D gene. CDR3 length: 15 amino acids. The germline V gene has CDR1 SGDLS and CDR2 YYNGEE. Trimming took 4 bases from V and 1 from J, leaving 14 bases between them. In DNA, the CDR3 is TGTGCCAGCAGCTCCAACATGCAGAATAACTATGGCTACACCTTC. It translates to CASSSNMQNNYGYTF. The variable domain in full, completed from reference TRBV9 and TRBJ1-2, reads DSGVTQTPKHLITATGQRVTLRCSPRSGDLSVYWYQQSLDQGLQFLIQYYNGEERAKGNILERFSAQQFPDLHSELNLSSLELGDSALYFCASSSNMQNNYGYTFGSGTRLTVV.

This chain joins TRBV18 and TRBJ2-3; possibly TRBD2 for D (5 bases). The V end lost 6 bases, the J end lost 1 base, and 17 bases lay between the germline ends. The CDR3 sequence is 16 residues long. Germline V CDR1 and CDR2: KGHSH, LQKENI. The CDR3 bases are TGTGCCAGCTCGCTTTATGGACGGCGGGGCACAGATACGCAGTATTTT. Translation gives CASSLYGRRGTDTQYF.

V usage is TRBV7-2 and J usage is TRBJ1-5; possibly TRBD1 for D (6 bases). V gave up 2 bases and J gave up 0 bases, with 14 bases separating them. The CDR3 covers 17 residues. Germline V gene sequence: CDR1 SGHTA, CDR2 FQGNSA. CDR3 in DNA: TGTGCCAGCAGCTTAAAGGGGGTGGGCGGTAGCAATCAGCCCCAGCATTTT. It specifies CASSLKGVGGSNQPQHF. The full variable domain, its missing parts supplied by reference TRBV7-2 and TRBJ1-5, is GAGVSQSPSNKVTEKGKDVELRCDPISGHTALYWYRQSLGQGLEFLIYFQGNSAPDKSGLPSDRFSAERTGGSVSTLTIQRTQQEDSAVYLCASSLKGVGGSNQPQHFGDGTRLSIL.

The J gene is TRBJ1-1, the V gene TRBV10-3; D is perhaps TRBD1 (5 bases). Trimming pared 6 bases from V and 1 base from J, leaving 9 bases between. This CDR3 contains 13 residues. The germline V gene has CDR1 ENHRY and CDR2 SYGVKD. CDR3 amino acids: CAIRETANTEAFF. For the CDR3, the DNA is TGTGCCATCAGGGAGACAGCGAACACTGAAGCTTTCTTT.

The chain is built from TRBV5-5 and TRBJ2-3; D is undetermined. The CDR3 extends over 12 amino acids. Germline assignment: CDR1 SGHKS and CDR2 YYEKEE (reference sequence). V was trimmed by 7 bases and J by 0 bases, leaving 6 bases between them. CDR3 sequence reads: CASYISTDTQYF. The CDR3 DNA follows: TGTGCCAGCTACATCAGCACAGATACGCAGTATTTT.

This sequence joins TRBV4-1 and TRBJ1-1; D remains unclear. Per germline, CDR1 MGHRA and CDR2 YSYEKL. The CDR3 is made up of 15 amino acids. Trimming cost V 5 bases and J 4 bases, with 17 bases left between them. CDR3 DNA sequence: TGCGCCAGCAGCGGAGGGAGGGCCCCAGCCACTGAAGCTTTCTTT. It codes for CASSGGRAPATEAFF.

A few counts support this clone. This chain links TRBV6-5 with TRBJ2-3; TRBD2 agrees at 8 bases. Germline V lookup: CDR1 MNHEY, CDR2 SVGAGI. V was pared by 6 bases and J by 9 bases, with 11 bases of the junction left unmatched. This CDR3 is 14 amino acids long. This chain's CDR3 is CASRPGLEGLTQYF. CDR3 DNA sequence: TGTGCCAGCAGGCCGGGACTAGAGGGGCTGACGCAGTATTTT.

The chain combines TRBV10-1 with TRBJ2-7, with D tentatively TRBD2 (6 bases). The germline CDR1 and CDR2 sequences are WNHNN and SYGVQD (reference sequence). Trimming took 8 bases from V and 0 from J, leaving 14 bases between them. This CDR3 contains 14 residues. CDR3 sequence (DNA): TGCGCCAGCCCCATATCGGGGGTCTCCTACGAGCAGTACTTC. Translation: CASPISGVSYEQYF.

The rearrangement uses TRBV2 and TRBJ2-3; possibly TRBD1 for D (5 bases). CDR3 length equals 15 residues. The germline V and J ends were trimmed by 5 bases and 0 bases, with 12 bases remaining between them. CDR1 is SNHLY and CDR2 is FYNNEI in the germline V gene. CDR3 protein: CASSRRVSSTDTQYF. The CDR3 nucleotides are TGTGCCAGCAGTCGCAGGGTTTCAAGCACAGATACGCAGTATTTT.

V gene TRBV5-1 combines with J gene TRBJ2-1; no clear D. Germline V gives CDR1 SGHRS, CDR2 YFSETQ. Trimming pared 2 bases from V and 9 bases from J, leaving 9 bases between. This CDR3 spans 12 amino acids. The CDR3 loop is CASSFPPGEQFF. The CDR3 nucleotides are TGCGCCAGCAGCTTCCCTCCGGGTGAGCAGTTCTTC.